One sample yielded the 23 T cell receptor beta chains listed below, sequenced in a study of early T cells in non-severe SARS-CoV-2 infection. TCRdb re-derived calls from the 5' RACE reads in MiXCR, one entry per CDR3 protein. The repertoire holds tens of thousands of distinct CDR3 sequences, with about 14% as singletons. Sequencing used whole blood. The receptors were gathered from an adult who was a healthcare worker with PCR-confirmed SARS-CoV-2 infection or an uninfected control (not recorded which).

This sequence joins TRBV10-2 and TRBJ1-2; unclear D gene. Trimming took off 4 bases at V and 3 bases at J, with 9 bases between the two ends. The CDR3 loop spans 13 amino acids. CDR1 and CDR2 from the germline V gene are WSHSY and SAAADI. CDR3 sequence (DNA): TGCGCCAGCAGTGCTCAGCTAGACTATGGCTACACCTTC. This codes for CASSAQLDYGYTF.

This clonotype turned up a few times. V usage is TRBV5-4 and J usage is TRBJ1-1, with a weak D call TRBD1 (5 bases). Per the germline V gene, CDR1 is SGHNT and CDR2 is YYREEE (reference sequence). This CDR3 region has 14 residues. V lost 8 bases to trimming and J lost 1 base, with 15 bases between them. CDR3: CASTEGTANTEAFF. CDR3 nucleotides: TGTGCCAGTACCGAGGGGACGGCGAACACTGAAGCTTTCTTT.

There are a few counts of this clonotype. The V call is TRBV6-1, the J call TRBJ2-1; possibly TRBD1 for D (6 bases). This CDR3 comprises 13 residues. Germline assignment: CDR1 MNHNS and CDR2 SASEGT. The V and J ends lost 2 bases and 8 bases respectively, with 10 bases between them. The CDR3 DNA is TGTGCCAGCAGTGAAACCCCAGGGGATGAGCAGTTCTTC. Its protein product is CASSETPGDEQFF.

This clonotype was counted between two and nine times. This chain connects TRBV29-1 to TRBJ1-3; 7 bases are a match to TRBD1. The CDR3 loop spans 14 amino acids. Germline loops: CDR1 SQVTM, CDR2 ANQGSEA. After removal of 6 bases from V and 1 base from J, the junction contained 6 bases not matched to a gene. CDR3 protein: CSVRPGGSGNTIYF. The CDR3 DNA follows: TGCAGCGTAAGGCCAGGGGGATCTGGAAACACCATATATTTT.

This clonotype was counted many times. This chain uses TRBV4-1 with TRBJ1-5; tentative D call: TRBD1 (6 bases). Trimming pared 2 bases from V and 3 bases from J, leaving 26 bases between. From germline, CDR1 is MGHRA and CDR2 YSYEKL. The CDR3 contains 20 residues. The CDR3 sequence: CASSQIISTPQGPPNQPQHF. The DNA of the CDR3 is TGCGCCAGCAGCCAAATAATTAGTACCCCACAGGGACCGCCCAATCAGCCCCAGCATTTT.

This clonotype was recorded a few times. This chain joins TRBV5-1 and TRBJ2-7; TRBD1 matches at 7 bases. There are 13 residues in the CDR3. CDR1 and CDR2 from the germline V gene are SGHRS and YFSETQ. The V gene end was trimmed by 4 bases and the J gene end by 3 bases; junction bases not matched to a gene: 4. The CDR3 loop reads CASSGDSYYEQYF. CDR3 nucleotide sequence: TGCGCCAGCAGCGGGGACAGCTACTACGAGCAGTACTTC. Together with reference TRBV5-1 and TRBJ2-7, the CDR3 gives the full variable domain: KAGVTQTPRYLIKTRGQQVTLSCSPISGHRSVSWYQQTPGQGLQFLFEYFSETQRNKGNFPGRFSGRQFSNSRSEMNVSTLELGDSALYLCASSGDSYYEQYFGPGTRLTVT.

The chain uses TRBV4-1 and TRBJ2-5; D call uncertain. There are 13 residues in the CDR3. Looked up from germline, CDR1 is MGHRA and CDR2 is YSYEKL. V lost 4 bases and J lost 8, with 14 bases in between. CDR3 residues: CASSLEGSGTQYF. DNA of the CDR3: TGCGCCAGCAGCCTAGAAGGGTCTGGAACCCAGTACTTC.

This clonotype has a count of ten or more. The gene calls are TRBV5-1 and TRBJ2-3, with 11 bases lining up with TRBD1. Germline trimming cut 0 bases from V and 0 bases from J; bases unmatched to any gene: 9. This CDR3 spans 19 amino acids. From germline, CDR1 is SGHRS and CDR2 YFSETQ. CDR3 protein: CASSLAGQGVPTSTDTQYF. The CDR3 region has the DNA TGCGCCAGCAGCTTGGCGGGACAGGGGGTTCCGACTAGCACAGATACGCAGTATTTT.

In its sample, this clonotype was seen a few times. V and J are TRBV19 and TRBJ2-5; either TRBD1 or TRBD2 may fit D (5 bases each). V was trimmed by 5 bases and J by 0 bases, leaving 13 bases between them. The germline CDR1 and CDR2 sequences are LNHDA and SQIVND (reference sequence). The CDR3 covers 15 residues. The CDR3 region is CASSAGTGYQETQYF. CDR3 nucleotide sequence: TGTGCCAGTAGTGCAGGGACGGGATACCAAGAGACCCAGTACTTC.

This clonotype was observed a handful of times. The chain couples TRBV21-1 to TRBJ2-5; whether TRBD1, the table's D call, matches the DNA was not checked. TRBV21-1 is a pseudogene segment. There are 18 residues in the CDR3. The DNA for the CDR3 is TGTGCCAGCAGCGACTCTACTGGACATAGGGGACCGATGGAGACCCAGTACTTC. Protein: CASSDSTGHRGPMETQYF.

This clonotype was counted between two and nine times. The rearrangement uses TRBV18 and TRBJ1-3; 7 positions agree with TRBD1. In germline, CDR1 is KGHSH, CDR2 LQKENI. J was trimmed by 0 bases and V by 2 bases; bases with no gene match: 4. The CDR3 has 16 residues. The CDR3 DNA follows: TGTGCCAGCTCACCAGCCGGGACAGTCTCTGGAAACACCATATATTTT. This gives the protein CASSPAGTVSGNTIYF.

The CDR3 region has the DNA TGTGCCAGCAGCTCCCTCCGGGACAGGGCTCGGGGAAATAGCAATCAGCCCCAGCATTTT. Its protein is CASSSLRDRARGNSNQPQHF. V and J are TRBV7-2 and TRBJ1-5, with 9 bases lining up with TRBD1. Losses at the gene ends were 4 bases for V and 0 bases for J; bases not matched to a gene: 16. From germline, CDR1 is SGHTA and CDR2 FQGNSA. The CDR3 contains 20 residues.

This chain links TRBV19 with TRBJ2-5, with TRBD2 identical over 11 bases. J was trimmed by 4 bases and V by 0 bases; bases with no gene match: 4. The CDR3 extends over 16 amino acids. Germline CDR1 reads LNHDA; CDR2 reads SQIVND (reference sequence). The CDR3 is CASSIELAGDGETQYF. The DNA of the CDR3 is TGTGCCAGTAGTATAGAACTAGCGGGAGACGGAGAGACCCAGTACTTC.

This clonotype was seen ten or more times. The chain uses TRBV6-2 or TRBV6-3 and TRBJ2-6, with TRBD1 identical over 10 bases. Germline CDR1 is MNHEY and CDR2 is SVGEGT. J lost 1 base, V lost 8 bases, and 5 bases had no gene match. This CDR3 contains 16 residues. This CDR3 is CASARDRGSGANVLTF. In DNA form, the CDR3 reads TGTGCCAGCGCCCGGGACAGGGGTTCTGGGGCCAACGTCCTGACTTTC.

The V and J genes are TRBV6-5 and TRBJ1-3; D uncertain. Germline V gene data show CDR1 as MNHEY and CDR2 as SVGAGI. The CDR3 covers 12 residues. CDR3 residues: CAAVGSGNTIYF. CDR3 sequence (DNA): TGTGCGGCAGTGGGCTCTGGAAACACCATATATTTT.

The sample holds many counts of this clonotype. At one end, the junction sequence differs from germline, possibly due to a read error. The rearrangement joins TRBV20-1 to TRBJ2-6, with 8 bases identical to TRBD2. Germline CDR1 reads DFQATT; CDR2 reads SNEGSKA (reference sequence). The CDR3 has 20 amino acids. The CDR3 sequence is CSASSPGGGSGPSRANVLTF. The DNA for the CDR3 is TGCAGTGCTAGTTCTCCCGGGGGGGGCAGCGGGCCCTCTCGGGCCAACGTCCTGACTTTC.

Many counts were recorded for this clonotype. V gene TRBV5-5 combines with J gene TRBJ2-5; D unclear. Trimming left V 1 base short and J 3 bases short, with 10 bases between. The CDR3 runs to 14 residues. Germline V CDR1 and CDR2: SGHKS, YYEKEE (reference sequence). CDR3 in amino acids: CASSLLWQKETQYF. The DNA of the CDR3 is TGTGCCAGCAGCTTGTTGTGGCAGAAAGAGACCCAGTACTTC.

The V and J genes are TRBV5-6 and TRBJ2-7; no definite D call. CDR1 is SGHDT and CDR2 is YYEEEE in the germline V gene. Trimming left V 0 bases short and J 6 bases short, with 13 bases between. The CDR3 loop spans 14 amino acids. In nucleotides, the CDR3 is TGTGCCAGCAGCTTGGGAGGAGTACCGTCCGAGCAGTACTTC. Protein: CASSLGGVPSEQYF.

The CDR3 bases are TGTGCCAGCAGCGTAGGGGCACGACAGTACCTAGGAAACACCATATATTTT. It is translated as CASSVGARQYLGNTIYF. The rearrangement links TRBV9 to TRBJ1-3, with a possible D match to TRBD1 (5 bases). Per germline, CDR1 SGDLS and CDR2 YYNGEE. The CDR3 sequence is 17 residues long. V was shortened by 0 bases and J by 4 bases, with 17 bases between the two germline ends.

The chain recombines TRBV12-3 or TRBV12-4 with TRBJ2-2; D gene ambiguous. The V end lost 3 bases, the J end lost 2 bases, and 7 bases lay between the germline ends. The CDR3 runs to 14 residues. CDR3 sequence reads: CASSFGRNTGELFF. CDR3 DNA sequence: TGTGCCAGCAGTTTCGGGCGTAACACCGGGGAGCTGTTTTTT.

This clonotype was observed many times. The chain employs TRBV3-1 and TRBJ1-2, with TRBD1 identical over 8 bases. The CDR3 sequence is 13 residues long. Germline V gene data show CDR1 as LGHDT and CDR2 as YNNKEL (reference sequence). Trimming removed 5 bases from V and 8 bases from J; junction bases left unmatched: 7. Written as DNA, the CDR3 is TGTGCCAGCAGCGAGTGGACAGGGAACGGCTACACCTTC. Translating it yields CASSEWTGNGYTF.

This clonotype was found a few times. This chain uses TRBV11-2 with TRBJ1-6, with a possible D match to TRBD1 (5 bases). The V gene's germline CDR1 is SGHAT and CDR2 FQNNGV. Trimming left V 1 base short and J 2 bases short, with 18 bases between. The CDR3 loop spans 19 amino acids. The CDR3 DNA is TGTGCCAGCAGCTTAGGTTATTCGGGCAGGGTCCCCTATAATTCACCCCTCCACTTT. This encodes CASSLGYSGRVPYNSPLHF.

This clonotype was counted a few times. This chain connects TRBV11-2 to TRBJ2-5; D could derive from TRBD1 or TRBD2 (6 bases each). Germline V gives CDR1 SGHAT, CDR2 FQNNGV. Trimming cost V 5 bases and J 1 base, with 17 bases left between them. The CDR3 is made up of 16 amino acids. The CDR3 DNA reads TGTGCCAGCAGCCACCCAGTGGGGGGCGGCCAAGAGACCCAGTACTTC. Amino acids: CASSHPVGGGQETQYF.